This T cell receptor (beta chain) was obtained from a study of blood T cells in healthy people across ages. This clonotype came up many times. The antigen is undetermined. Study-wide points: Across the age range, TCR beta diversity per million T cells fell in a roughly linear way. Aged donors had fewer naive CD4+ cells and lower diversity than long-lived donors.

Researchers isolated at least 6 million PBMCs per sample. A second PCR of 7 to 11 cycles used a sample-barcoded 5' primer and a J-beta primer mix. Each single sample gave us at least 2.5 million CDR3-containing paired-end reads. MiXCR, applied by TCRdb to the 5' RACE reads, yields one record per CDR3 protein. Of approximately 900,000 distinct CDR3 sequences listed, about 48% were seen once; the top ten hold about an eighth. CDR3 length: 15 amino acids. V was clipped by 4 bases and J by 4 bases; unmatched bases: 9. The germline gives CDR1 DFQATT, CDR2 SNEGSKA (reference sequence). The sample taken for sequencing was blood. The rearrangement links TRBV20-1 to TRBJ2-5; 10 positions match TRBD1. This clonotype was sampled from a man in his thirties or forties in good health. The CDR3 region is CSATAPTGGAETQYF. CDR3 coding DNA: TGCAGTGCTACGGCCCCGACAGGGGGCGCAGAGACCCAGTACTTC.